This T cell receptor beta chain was sequenced in a study of cytomegalovirus exposure and HLA in healthy donors. General study findings and limits: Both high specificity and high sensitivity reportedly marked the classifier's diagnosis of cytomegalovirus status. The tendency of first-cohort TCR clusters to co-occur in the 100 to 150 validation repertoires was identified by a subsequent analysis.

This CDR3 is built from 13 residues. With 2 bases clipped from V and 8 bases from J, the junction kept 5 bases outside the gene matches. Germline V CDR1 and CDR2: SGHTA, FQGNSA. The method was immunoSEQ multiplex PCR; TCRdb's version includes in-frame clones alone and lacks a portion of them. The repertoire has under 150,000 clones, around nine tenths of them found once; the top ten carry just under 6.5%. Donors came from a validation cohort of about 120 subjects, distinct from the first 666-subject cohort. As concerns this clone: Its specificity is not known.

This receptor was obtained from a woman under 30 in good health and CMV-seropositive. The chain recombines TRBV7-2 with TRBJ1-1, with 7 positions matching TRBD1. The sequencing sample was made of PBMCs. CDR3 bases: TGTGCCAGCAGCTTATACCCGACAGGGGAAGCTTTCTTT. It yields the protein CASSLYPTGEAFF. Using reference TRBV7-2 and TRBJ1-1 for the parts outside the CDR3, the full variable domain is GAGVSQSPSNKVTEKGKDVELRCDPISGHTALYWYRQSLGQGLEFLIYFQGNSAPDKSGLPSDRFSAERTGGSVSTLTIQRTQQEDSAVYLCASSLYPTGEAFFGQGTRLTVV.